This paragraph reports one TCR beta chain. Its antigen target is currently unknown. No per-base quality is available; no much larger clone lies one base away. TCR CDR3 regions were amplified from genomic DNA by multiplex PCR using the deep immunoSEQ assay. For each cell subset, the extracted genomic DNA was distributed evenly across all wells of several immunoSEQ 96-well plates, and each plate served as one replicate. Each replicate PCR for unsorted PBMC received 250 to 300 ng genomic DNA, equal to 25,000 to 35,000 T cell genomes. Ten immunoSEQ deep assay plates were used to sequence the unsorted PBMC genomic DNA. Purified libraries were measured with a Qubit 3.0 fluorometer, size-checked on a Bioanalyzer 2100, and measured again with the KAPA Library Quantification kit. Each immunoSEQ 96-well plate was sequenced on its own single-read 150-cycle Illumina NextSeq 550 flow cell. The original methods were these. Because the immunoSEQ output included only junctional sequences and no quality scores, the filtering could not be the same as the filtering used for full-length reads. To assign V/J genes and CDR3, sequences were annotated against IMGT germline references using PyIR, a Python wrapper for IgBLAST v1.9. Reads with weak V/J assignments (E-value above 1e-6), missing CDR3, stop codons, out-of-frame junctions, or ambiguous translated residues were removed. V3J clonotypes were defined as sequences sharing an identical inferred V gene, J gene, and CDR3 amino acid sequence. The percentage overlap between two repertoires was calculated by dividing the number of shared unique clonotypes by the size of the smaller repertoire. Richness of each repertoire was evaluated using RTK rarefaction, the Chao1 estimator, and Recon v2.1 estimates of unobserved clonotypes. TCRdb re-hosts the immuneACCESS table, in-frame sequences only. Its copies lack some clones; in the studies checked, an unresolved V gene accounts for under half of them, and the cause for the rest is not known. V, J and clone size reflect that table, while D and trimming were determined from the DNA. The sample yields about half a million clones; approximately 84% were counted once. The ten largest clones capture roughly an eighth of the sample.

Healthy HIV-negative adults with no recently reported acute infections or vaccinations were included as donors. All donors were Caucasian adults living in Nashville, Tennessee, USA. In the unsorted samples, 90 million or so PBMCs were counted, and genomic DNA was extracted using the QIAamp DNA Blood Mini kit. Blood was collected by leukapheresis, and PBMCs were isolated by Ficoll-Histopaque density gradient centrifugation and then cryopreserved in liquid nitrogen vapor phase. These data originate in a study of shared clonotypes between healthy human individuals (dated by TCRdb to 2020 to 2022). Background on the whole study: Two women and three men aged 18 to 49 years were included in the cohort. Different laboratories and diverse techniques were used to prepare libraries and sequence TCR repertoires, to increase sequencing depth and limit assay-specific biases. Per donor, leukapheresis produced somewhere between about 0.9 and 10 billion PBMCs. To estimate repertoire size and how much clonotypes are shared between individuals, the study performed deep sequencing of blood TCR repertoires from about 5 healthy adults.

From a lookup of the germline V gene (reference sequence), CDR1 and CDR2 are LNHDA and SQIVND. V sheds 6 bases and J sheds 0 bases, leaving 6 bases between their ends. The CDR3 runs 13 amino acids, cysteine and phenylalanine included. Only the CDR3 part of the read is kept: 39 bases, read in frame from the first base. What the study reported, not specific to this receptor: Because the study included a small number of donors, the genetic and exposure-history diversity represented was limited. Sampling was restricted to blood, and TCR repertoires in tissue are likely to differ from TCR repertoires in blood. Pairwise subsampling indicated that sequencing depth was expected to affect the degree of clonotype sharing among donors.

The sequence was obtained from a woman aged 40-49 years in good health. Some clones in this sample may be carry-over from other donors' samples. The rearrangement joined TRBV19 to TRBJ2-1; no D gene can be assigned with confidence. The sample taken for sequencing was PBMCs. The CDR3 protein sequence reads: CASRTSSYNEQFF. The DNA sequence reads TGTGCCAGTAGGACAAGCTCCTACAATGAGCAGTTCTTC.